This T cell receptor beta chain was captured by sequencing in a study of CD8+CD57+ T cells in acquired aplastic anemia. The overall study: Sorted CD4+ and CD8+ cells yielded roughly 3.1 ug of DNA on average.

Profiling of TCR beta VDJ combinations and CDR3 sequences used genomic DNA as template. Via MiXCR, TCRdb re-called the reads, giving one row per CDR3 protein. The sample consists of 200,000 or so distinct CDR3 sequences, 64% of them appearing once. The study's findings and limits: In CD8+ cells, Simpson's diversity showed no significant difference between patients and controls. Patients and controls had in common 25 to 30 CD8+ CDR3 sequences.

The CDR3 has 15 amino acids. V was cut by 0 bases and J by 6 bases, with 9 bases left in between. Germline values: CDR1 SGHTA, CDR2 FQGTGA. A word on this clonotype: Antigen: not known.

The TCR originated in a human donor with severe aplastic anemia or a healthy control (not recorded which). This chain links TRBV7-3 with TRBJ1-6; no reliable D call. Sample: sorted CD4+, CD8+, or CD8+CD57+ T cells (not recorded which) from PBMCs. The chain's CDR3 is CASSLTGSANSPLHF. Here the CDR3 DNA reads TGTGCCAGCAGCTTAACAGGGTCGGCTAATTCACCCCTCCACTTT.